What follows are 8 T cell receptor beta chains derived from one specimen sequenced in a study of T cells after posttransplantation cyclophosphamide. The method was immunoSEQ multiplex PCR; TCRdb's version includes in-frame clones alone and lacks a portion of them. The sample shows fewer than 55,000 clones, none of them appearing just once. The source material was PBMCs. These TCRs come from a man aged 40-49 years in good health, CMV-negative, and a related stem cell transplant donor.

This clone was recorded many times. This chain links TRBV4-2 with TRBJ1-4; 8 bases are a match to TRBD1. The germline gives CDR1 LGHNA, CDR2 YNFKEQ. This CDR3 has 17 amino acids. V was pared by 5 bases and J by 7 bases, with 15 bases of the junction left unmatched. CDR3 nucleotides: TGTGCCAGCAGCTCCCCGAGTTCGACAGGGGTGACTGAAAAACTGTTTTTT. This gives the protein CASSSPSSTGVTEKLFF.

This clone was observed at least ten times. This sample includes further DNA sequences coding for the same CDR3. This sequence joins TRBV5-6 and TRBJ1-1; no reliable D call. CDR3 length equals 16 residues. CDR1 is SGHDT and CDR2 is YYEEEE in the germline V gene. V lost 3 bases, J lost 7 bases, and 22 bases lay in between. The CDR3 sequence is CASSSLNSEAGFEAFF. The CDR3 DNA reads as TGTGCCAGCAGCTCCCTGAACTCAGAGGCGGGTTTTGAAGCTTTCTTT.

This clone was counted at least ten times. The CDR3 spells CATSRDVGLVYEQYF. CDR3 coding DNA: TGTGCCACCAGCAGAGATGTGGGGCTTGTCTACGAGCAGTACTTC. The rearrangement joins TRBV15 to TRBJ2-7; tentative D call: TRBD1 (5 bases). This CDR3 contains 15 residues. From germline, CDR1 is LNHNV and CDR2 YYDKDF (reference sequence). Trimming removed 0 bases at V and 3 bases at J, with 12 bases between.

This clone was detected many times. In nucleotides, the CDR3 is TGTGCCAGCTCACCGGACAGGGAGCGCGGCTACACCTTC. This codes for CASSPDRERGYTF. This chain uses TRBV18 with TRBJ1-2; TRBD1 aligns across 8 bases. V lost 3 bases, J lost 8 bases, and 5 bases stayed unmatched. Germline CDR1 and CDR2: KGHSH and LQKENI. CDR3 length equals 13 residues.

This clone was counted ten times or more. The rearrangement uses TRBV18 and TRBJ2-7, with D possibly TRBD2 on 5 matching bases. CDR1 and CDR2 from the germline V gene are KGHSH and LQKENI. With 1 base removed from V and 0 bases from J, the gap between germline ends came to 13 bases. The CDR3 loop spans 16 amino acids. The CDR3 spells CASSPQLGQTSYEQYF. DNA for the CDR3: TGTGCCAGCTCACCACAACTAGGGCAAACCTCCTACGAGCAGTACTTC.

This clone was recorded at least ten times. The chain is built from TRBV6-5 and TRBJ1-1; D remains ambiguous. The germline gives CDR1 MNHEY, CDR2 SVGAGI. V was trimmed by 6 bases and J by 0 bases, leaving 14 bases between them. The CDR3 runs to 15 residues. The DNA of the CDR3 is TGTGCCAGCAGCCTAAACAGTGGTCTGAACACTGAAGCTTTCTTT. Protein: CASSLNSGLNTEAFF.

This clone was found many times. The chain joins TRBV5-4 to TRBJ2-3; 8 bases align to TRBD1. J gave up 3 bases and V 4 bases, and 1 base lay outside the gene matches. The CDR3 sequence is 13 residues long. CDR1 is SGHNT and CDR2 is YYREEE in the germline V gene (reference sequence). The CDR3 DNA reads TGTGCCAGCAGCCGGACAGGGACAGATACGCAGTATTTT. Amino acid sequence: CASSRTGTDTQYF.

The chain joins TRBV18 to TRBJ2-1; 11 bases map to TRBD2. V shed 4 bases and J 13 bases; nucleotides not matched to a gene: 15. Looked up from germline, CDR1 is KGHSH and CDR2 is LQKENI. CDR3 length: 16 residues. The CDR3 nucleotides read TGTGCCAGCTCACACCTTGGGACTAGCGGACCTGTGGGACAGTTCTTC. Translated, it gives CASSHLGTSGPVGQFF.